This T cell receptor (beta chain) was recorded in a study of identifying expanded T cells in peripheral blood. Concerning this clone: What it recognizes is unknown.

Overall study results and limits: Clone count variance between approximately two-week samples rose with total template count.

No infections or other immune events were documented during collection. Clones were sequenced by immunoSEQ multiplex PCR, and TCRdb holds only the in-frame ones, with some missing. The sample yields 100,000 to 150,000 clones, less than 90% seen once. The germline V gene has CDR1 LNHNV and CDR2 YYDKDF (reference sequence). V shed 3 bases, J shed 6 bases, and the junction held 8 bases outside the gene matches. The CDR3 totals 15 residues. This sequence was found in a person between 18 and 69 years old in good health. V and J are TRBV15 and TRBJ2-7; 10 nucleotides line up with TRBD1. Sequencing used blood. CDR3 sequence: CATSSRQGAKSEQYF. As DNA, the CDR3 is TGTGCCACCAGCAGTCGACAGGGGGCCAAAAGCGAGCAGTACTTC.